This TCR beta chain was found in a study of T cell responses to AZD1222 COVID-19 vaccine. Findings and limits, study-wide: The repertoires were collected only after the peak T cell response. Of spike-specific TCRs, nearly half reportedly target regions left unmutated in variants. Spike was spanned by vaccine-associated CD4 TCRs, with dominance at 160-218 and 743-854. The sample set comprised mostly white British donors with more females, and clonal diversity was possibly underestimated.

Germline V gene lookup returns CDR1 SQVTM and CDR2 ANQGSEA. Trimming at V came to 2 bases and at J to 9 bases, leaving 2 bases not matched to a gene. This CDR3 spans 11 amino acids. With regard to this clone: Its antigen is still unknown.

Method: immunoSEQ multiplex PCR; TCRdb's copy keeps in-frame clones and lacks some. The sample shows about 110,000 clones, around 86% of them seen only once. This TCR was recovered from an adult in good health. Material: peripheral blood, obtained on day 0 of AZD1222 vaccination. The V call is TRBV29-1, the J call TRBJ1-2, with 8 nucleotides matching TRBD1. CDR3 protein: CSVEQGARYTF. In nucleotides, the CDR3 is TGCAGCGTTGAACAGGGGGCCCGCTACACCTTC.